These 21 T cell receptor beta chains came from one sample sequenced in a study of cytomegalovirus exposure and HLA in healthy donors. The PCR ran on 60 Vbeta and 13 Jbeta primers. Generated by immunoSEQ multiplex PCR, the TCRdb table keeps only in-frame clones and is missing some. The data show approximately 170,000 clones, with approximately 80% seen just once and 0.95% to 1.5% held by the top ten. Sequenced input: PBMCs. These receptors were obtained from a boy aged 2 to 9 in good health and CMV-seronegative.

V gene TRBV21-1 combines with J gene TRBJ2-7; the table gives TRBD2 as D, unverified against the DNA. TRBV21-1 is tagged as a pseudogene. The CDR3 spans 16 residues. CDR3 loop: CASSKLRLAGRYEQYF. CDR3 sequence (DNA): TGTGCCAGCAGCAAATTGAGACTAGCGGGCAGGTACGAGCAGTACTTC.

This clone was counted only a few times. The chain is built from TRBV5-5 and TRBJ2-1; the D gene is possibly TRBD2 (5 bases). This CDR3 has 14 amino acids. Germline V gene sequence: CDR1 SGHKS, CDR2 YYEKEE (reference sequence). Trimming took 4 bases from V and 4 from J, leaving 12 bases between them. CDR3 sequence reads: CASSPEAFYNEQFF. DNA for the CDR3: TGTGCCAGCAGCCCGGAGGCATTTTACAATGAGCAGTTCTTC.

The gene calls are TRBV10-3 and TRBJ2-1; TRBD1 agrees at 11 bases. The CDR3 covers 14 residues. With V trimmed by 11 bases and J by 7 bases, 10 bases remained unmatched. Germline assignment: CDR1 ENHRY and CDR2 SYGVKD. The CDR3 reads CAVSGTGGMNEQFF. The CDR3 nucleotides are TGTGCCGTCTCCGGGACAGGGGGGATGAATGAGCAGTTCTTC.

The CDR3 nucleotides are TGTGCCAGCAGCCTGACTGGGACAGGATCGCATACGCAGTATTTT. It is translated as CASSLTGTGSHTQYF. V usage is TRBV5-6 and J usage is TRBJ2-3; 8 nucleotides align to TRBD1. The ends lost 4 bases at V and 7 bases at J; junction bases unmatched: 11. Germline V gene lookup returns CDR1 SGHDT and CDR2 YYEEEE. CDR3 size: 15 residues.

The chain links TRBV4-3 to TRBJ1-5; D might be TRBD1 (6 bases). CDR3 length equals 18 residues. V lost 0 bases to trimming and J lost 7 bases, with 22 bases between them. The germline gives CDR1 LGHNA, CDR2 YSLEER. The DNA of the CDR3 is TGCGCCAGCAGCCAAGAGGGCGTAAGGGGGGGAAGGTGGCAGCCCCAGCATTTT. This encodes CASSQEGVRGGRWQPQHF.

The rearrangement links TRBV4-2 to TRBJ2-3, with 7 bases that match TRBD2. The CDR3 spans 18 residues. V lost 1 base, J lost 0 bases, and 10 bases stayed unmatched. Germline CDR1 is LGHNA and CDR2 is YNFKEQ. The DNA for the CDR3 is TGTGCCAGCAGCCAAGTACCGGGAGGCTCCTCGAGCACAGATACGCAGTATTTT. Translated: CASSQVPGGSSSTDTQYF.

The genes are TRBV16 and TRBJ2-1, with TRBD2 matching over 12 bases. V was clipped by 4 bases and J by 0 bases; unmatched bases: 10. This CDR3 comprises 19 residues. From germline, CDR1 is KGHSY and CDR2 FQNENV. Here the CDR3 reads CASSLSGLAGKSSYNEQFF. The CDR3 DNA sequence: TGTGCCAGCAGCCTATCTGGACTAGCGGGAAAGAGCTCCTACAATGAGCAGTTCTTC.

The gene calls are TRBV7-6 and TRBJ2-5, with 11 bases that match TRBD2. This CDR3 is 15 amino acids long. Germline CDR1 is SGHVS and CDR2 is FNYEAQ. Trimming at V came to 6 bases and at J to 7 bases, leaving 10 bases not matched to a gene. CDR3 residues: CASRKLAGVSGTQYF. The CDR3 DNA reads TGTGCCAGCAGGAAACTAGCGGGAGTGAGCGGGACCCAGTACTTC.

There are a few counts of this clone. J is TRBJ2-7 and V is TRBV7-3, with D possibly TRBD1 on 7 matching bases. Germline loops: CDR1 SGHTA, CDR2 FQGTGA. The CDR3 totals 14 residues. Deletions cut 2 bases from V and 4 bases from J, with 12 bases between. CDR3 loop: CASSLGGGGYEQYF. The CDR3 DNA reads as TGTGCCAGCAGCTTAGGAGGGGGCGGTTACGAGCAGTACTTC.

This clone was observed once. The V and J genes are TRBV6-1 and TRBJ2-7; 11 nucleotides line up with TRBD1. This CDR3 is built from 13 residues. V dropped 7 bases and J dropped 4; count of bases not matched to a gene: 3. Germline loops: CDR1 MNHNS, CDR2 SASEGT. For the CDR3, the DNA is TGTGCCAGCACCGGGACAGGGGGGTACGAGCAGTACGTC. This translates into CASTGTGGYEQYV.

The DNA for the CDR3 is TGTGCCAGCTCATCGCTTCAGGGCATCGACACTGAAGCTTTCTTT. The encoded protein is CASSSLQGIDTEAFF. V is TRBV18 and J is TRBJ1-1; D may be TRBD1 (5 bases). The ends were cut back, 5 bases at V and 3 bases at J, with 16 bases in the middle. The CDR3 runs to 15 residues. Per germline, CDR1 KGHSH and CDR2 LQKENI. Full variable domain (missing parts from reference TRBV18 and TRBJ1-1): NAGVMQNPRHLVRRRGQEARLRCSPMKGHSHVYWYRQLPEEGLKFMVYLQKENIIDESGMPKERFSAEFPKEGPSILRIQQVVRGDSAAYFCASSSLQGIDTEAFFGQGTRLTVV.

The CDR3: CASSVGTGGGDEQYF. The CDR3 DNA is TGTGCCAGCAGTGTGGGGACAGGGGGCGGCGACGAGCAGTACTTC. The V and J genes are TRBV6-1 and TRBJ2-5; TRBD1 aligns across 12 bases. The J call may be faulty, since TRBJ2-7 better matches the DNA end. CDR3 length: 15 amino acids. Per germline, CDR1 MNHNS and CDR2 SASEGT.

CDR3 region: CASSQDGGRAETQYF. In nucleotides, the CDR3 is TGCGCCAGCAGCCAAGACGGGGGGAGGGCGGAGACCCAGTACTTC. The chain links TRBV4-1 to TRBJ2-5; TRBD2 aligns across 7 bases. Germline values: CDR1 MGHRA, CDR2 YSYEKL. The V gene end was trimmed by 0 bases and the J gene end by 5 bases; junction bases not matched to a gene: 6. CDR3 length: 15 residues.

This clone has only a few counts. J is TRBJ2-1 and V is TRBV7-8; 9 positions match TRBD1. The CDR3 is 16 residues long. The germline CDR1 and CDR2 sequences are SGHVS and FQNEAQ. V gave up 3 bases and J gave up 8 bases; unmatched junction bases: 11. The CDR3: CASSLPTGGFTDEQFF. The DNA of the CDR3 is TGTGCCAGCAGCTTGCCCACAGGGGGCTTTACGGATGAGCAGTTCTTC.

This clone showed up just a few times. The CDR3 DNA reads TGTGCCAGCAGGCCTAGCGGGGGGACGACCGGGGAGCTGTTTTTT. Amino acid sequence: CASRPSGGTTGELFF. J is TRBJ2-2 and V is TRBV6-1, with 11 bases aligning to TRBD2. With V trimmed by 6 bases and J by 5 bases, 5 bases remained unmatched. The CDR3 consists of 15 residues. The germline V gene encodes CDR1 MNHNS and CDR2 SASEGT.

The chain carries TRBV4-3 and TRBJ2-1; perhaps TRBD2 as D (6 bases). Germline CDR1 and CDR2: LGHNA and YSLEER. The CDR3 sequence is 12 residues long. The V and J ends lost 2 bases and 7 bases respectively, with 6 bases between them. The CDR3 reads CASSQSGNEQFF. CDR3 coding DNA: TGCGCCAGCAGCCAAAGCGGGAATGAGCAGTTCTTC.

CDR3 nucleotide sequence: TGTGCCAGCAGTGAAGTAGAGATCTCCTACGAGCAGTACTTC. Translation gives CASSEVEISYEQYF. V is TRBV6-1 and J is TRBJ2-7; D is ambiguous. The V end lost 1 base, the J end lost 0 bases, and 7 bases lay between the germline ends. CDR3 length equals 14 residues. Germline CDR1 is MNHNS and CDR2 is SASEGT.

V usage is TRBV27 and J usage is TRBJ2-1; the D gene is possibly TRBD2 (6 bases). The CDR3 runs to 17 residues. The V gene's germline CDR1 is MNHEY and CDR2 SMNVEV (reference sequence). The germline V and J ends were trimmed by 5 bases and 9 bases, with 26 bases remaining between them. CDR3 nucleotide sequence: TGTGCCAGCAGTCCATGGGACTTAACGCGAAAGGTCCGTGAGCAGTTCTTC. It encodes CASSPWDLTRKVREQFF.

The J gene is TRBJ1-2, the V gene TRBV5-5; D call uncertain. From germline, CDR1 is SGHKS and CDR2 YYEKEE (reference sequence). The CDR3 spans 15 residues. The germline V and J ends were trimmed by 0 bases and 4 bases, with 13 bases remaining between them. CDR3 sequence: CASSLDPGGPYGYTF. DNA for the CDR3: TGTGCCAGCAGCTTGGATCCAGGTGGGCCCTATGGCTACACCTTC. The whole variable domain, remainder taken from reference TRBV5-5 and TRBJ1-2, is DAGVTQSPTHLIKTRGQQVTLRCSPISGHKSVSWYQQVLGQGPQFIFQYYEKEERGRGNFPDRFSARQFPNYSSELNVNALLLGDSALYLCASSLDPGGPYGYTFGSGTRLTVV.

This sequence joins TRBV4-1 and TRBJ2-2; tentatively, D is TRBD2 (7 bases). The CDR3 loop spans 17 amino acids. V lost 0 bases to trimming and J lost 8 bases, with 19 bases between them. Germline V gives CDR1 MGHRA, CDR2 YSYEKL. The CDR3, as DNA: TGCGCCAGCAGCCAAGAGAGGTGGGGGGGCCAAACAGGGGAGCTGTTTTTT. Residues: CASSQERWGGQTGELFF.

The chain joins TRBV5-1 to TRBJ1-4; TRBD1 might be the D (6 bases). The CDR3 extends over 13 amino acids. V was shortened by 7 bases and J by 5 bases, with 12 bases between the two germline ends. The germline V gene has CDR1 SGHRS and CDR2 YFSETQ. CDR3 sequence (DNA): TGCGCCAGCCAACAGGGCCCGAATGAAAAACTGTTTTTT. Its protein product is CASQQGPNEKLFF.